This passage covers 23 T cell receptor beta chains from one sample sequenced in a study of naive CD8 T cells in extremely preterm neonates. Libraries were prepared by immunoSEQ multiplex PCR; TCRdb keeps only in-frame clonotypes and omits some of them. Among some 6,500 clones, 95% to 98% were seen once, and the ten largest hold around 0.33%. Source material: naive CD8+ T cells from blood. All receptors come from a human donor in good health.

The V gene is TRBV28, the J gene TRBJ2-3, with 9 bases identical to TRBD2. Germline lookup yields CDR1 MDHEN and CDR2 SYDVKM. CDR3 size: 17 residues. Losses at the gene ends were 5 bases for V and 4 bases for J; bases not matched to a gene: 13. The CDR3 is CASSLPRLAGRADTQYF. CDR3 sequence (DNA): TGTGCCAGCAGTCTCCCCCGGCTAGCGGGAAGGGCAGATACGCAGTATTTT.

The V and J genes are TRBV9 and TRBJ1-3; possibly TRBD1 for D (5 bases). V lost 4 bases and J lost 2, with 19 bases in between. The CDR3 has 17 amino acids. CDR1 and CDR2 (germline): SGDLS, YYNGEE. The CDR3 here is CASSPSGVVVTGNTIYF. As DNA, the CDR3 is TGTGCCAGCAGCCCCTCGGGGGTTGTAGTCACTGGAAACACCATATATTTT.

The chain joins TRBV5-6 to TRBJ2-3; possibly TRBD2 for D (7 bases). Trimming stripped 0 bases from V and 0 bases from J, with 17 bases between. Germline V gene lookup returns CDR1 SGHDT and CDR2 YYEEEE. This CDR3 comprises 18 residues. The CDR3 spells CASSLAGGGTTSTDTQYF. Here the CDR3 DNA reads TGTGCCAGCAGCTTGGCTGGGGGGGGGACAACTAGCACAGATACGCAGTATTTT.

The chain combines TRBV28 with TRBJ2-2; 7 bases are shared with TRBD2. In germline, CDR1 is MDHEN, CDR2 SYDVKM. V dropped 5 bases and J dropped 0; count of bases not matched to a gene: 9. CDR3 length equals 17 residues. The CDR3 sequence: CASSKSLAATNTGELFF. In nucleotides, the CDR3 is TGTGCCAGCAGTAAGAGTCTAGCGGCTACGAACACCGGGGAGCTGTTTTTT. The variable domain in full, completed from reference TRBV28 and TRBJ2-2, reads DVKVTQSSRYLVKRTGEKVFLECVQDMDHENMFWYRQDPGLGLRLIYFSYDVKMKEKGDIPEGYSVSREKKERFSLILESASTNQTSMYLCASSKSLAATNTGELFFGEGSRLTVL.

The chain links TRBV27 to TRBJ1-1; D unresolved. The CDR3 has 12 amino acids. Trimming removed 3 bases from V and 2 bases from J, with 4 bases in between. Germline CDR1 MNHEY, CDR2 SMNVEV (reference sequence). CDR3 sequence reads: CASSFGNTEAFF. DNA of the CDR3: TGTGCCAGCAGTTTCGGTAACACTGAAGCTTTCTTT.

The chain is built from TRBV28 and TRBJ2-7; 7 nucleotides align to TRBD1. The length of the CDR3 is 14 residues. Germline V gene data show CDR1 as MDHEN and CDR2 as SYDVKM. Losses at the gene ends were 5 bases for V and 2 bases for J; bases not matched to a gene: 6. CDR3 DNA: TGTGCCAGCAGTCGCCGACAGGGACCCTACGAGCAGTACTTC. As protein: CASSRRQGPYEQYF.

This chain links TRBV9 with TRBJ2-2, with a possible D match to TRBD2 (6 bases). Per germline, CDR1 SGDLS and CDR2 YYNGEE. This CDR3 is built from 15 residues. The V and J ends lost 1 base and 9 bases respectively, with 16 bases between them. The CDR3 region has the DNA TGTGCCAGCAGCGTAAGCGGGCCACAAGGCAGGGAGCTGTTTTTT. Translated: CASSVSGPQGRELFF.

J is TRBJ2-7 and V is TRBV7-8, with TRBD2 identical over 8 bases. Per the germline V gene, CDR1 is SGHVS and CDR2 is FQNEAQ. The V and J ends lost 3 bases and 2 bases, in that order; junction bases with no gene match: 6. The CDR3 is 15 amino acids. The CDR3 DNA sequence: TGTGCCAGCAGCTTCAGGTCTAGCGGGCCCTACGAGCAGTACTTC. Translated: CASSFRSSGPYEQYF.

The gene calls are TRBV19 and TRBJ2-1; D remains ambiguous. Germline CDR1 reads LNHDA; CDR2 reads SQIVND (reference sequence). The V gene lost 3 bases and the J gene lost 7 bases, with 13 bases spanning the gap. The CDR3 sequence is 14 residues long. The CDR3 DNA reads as TGTGCCAGTAGTATGCTCAACACCGGGAATGAGCAGTTCTTC. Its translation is CASSMLNTGNEQFF.

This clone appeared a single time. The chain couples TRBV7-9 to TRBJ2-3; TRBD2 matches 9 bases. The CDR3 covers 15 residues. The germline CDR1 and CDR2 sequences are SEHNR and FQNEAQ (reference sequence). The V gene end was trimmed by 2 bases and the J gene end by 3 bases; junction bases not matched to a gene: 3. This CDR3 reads CASSLRRGGTDTQYF. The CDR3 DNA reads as TGTGCCAGCAGCTTAAGGCGGGGGGGTACAGATACGCAGTATTTT.

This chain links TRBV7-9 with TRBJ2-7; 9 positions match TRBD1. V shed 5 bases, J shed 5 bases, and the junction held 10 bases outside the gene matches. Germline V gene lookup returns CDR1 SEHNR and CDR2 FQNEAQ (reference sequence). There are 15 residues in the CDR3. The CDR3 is CASSSTRTGDNEQYF. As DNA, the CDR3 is TGTGCCAGCAGCAGCACTCGGACAGGGGACAACGAGCAGTACTTC.

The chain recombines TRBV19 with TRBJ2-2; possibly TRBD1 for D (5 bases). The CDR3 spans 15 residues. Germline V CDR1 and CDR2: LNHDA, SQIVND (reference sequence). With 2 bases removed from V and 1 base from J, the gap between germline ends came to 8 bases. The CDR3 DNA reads TGTGCCAGTAGTATATTCCAGGGGAACACCGGGGAGCTGTTTTTT. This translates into CASSIFQGNTGELFF.

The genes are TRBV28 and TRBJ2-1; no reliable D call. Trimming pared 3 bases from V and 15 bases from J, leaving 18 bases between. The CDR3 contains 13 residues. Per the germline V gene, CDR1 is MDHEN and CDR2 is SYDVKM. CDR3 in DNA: TGTGCCAGCAGTTTGGAAATTGGGCCCCAACGGTTCTTC. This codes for CASSLEIGPQRFF.

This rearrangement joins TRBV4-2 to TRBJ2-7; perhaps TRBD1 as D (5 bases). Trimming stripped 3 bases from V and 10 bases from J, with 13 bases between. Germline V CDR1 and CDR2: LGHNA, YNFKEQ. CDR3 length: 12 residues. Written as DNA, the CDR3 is TGTGCCAGCAGCCACCAACGACAGTTTCAGTACTTC. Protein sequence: CASSHQRQFQYF.

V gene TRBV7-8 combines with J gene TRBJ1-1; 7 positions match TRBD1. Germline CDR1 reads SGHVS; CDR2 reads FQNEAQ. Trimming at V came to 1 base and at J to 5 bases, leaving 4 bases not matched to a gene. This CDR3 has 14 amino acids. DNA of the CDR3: TGTGCCAGCAGCTTAGGAACAGGGGATACTGAAGCTTTCTTT. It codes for CASSLGTGDTEAFF.

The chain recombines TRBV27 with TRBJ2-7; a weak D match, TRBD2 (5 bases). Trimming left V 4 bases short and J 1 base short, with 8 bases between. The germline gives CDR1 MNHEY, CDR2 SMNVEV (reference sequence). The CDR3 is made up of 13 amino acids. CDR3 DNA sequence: TGTGCCAGCAGTTACGGGGAATCCTACGAGCAGTACTTC. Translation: CASSYGESYEQYF.

Here the CDR3 DNA reads TGTGCCAGCAGTCTCGTGGCAGTAGAAGCTTTCTTT. It codes for CASSLVAVEAFF. The V call is TRBV28, the J call TRBJ1-1; D not resolved. The germline CDR1 and CDR2 sequences are MDHEN and SYDVKM. The CDR3 has 12 residues. V was cut by 5 bases and J by 8 bases, with 12 bases left in between.

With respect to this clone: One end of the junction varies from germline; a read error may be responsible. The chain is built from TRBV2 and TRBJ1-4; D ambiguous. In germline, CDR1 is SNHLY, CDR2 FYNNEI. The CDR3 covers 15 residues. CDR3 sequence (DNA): TGTGCCAGCAGTGAAGCGGGAGCAACTAATAAAAAACTGTTTTTT. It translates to CASSEAGATNKKLFF.

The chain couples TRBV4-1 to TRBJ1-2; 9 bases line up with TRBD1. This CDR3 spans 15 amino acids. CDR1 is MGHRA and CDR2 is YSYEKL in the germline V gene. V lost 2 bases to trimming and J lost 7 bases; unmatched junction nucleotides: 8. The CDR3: CASSQIGQGRRGYTF. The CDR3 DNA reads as TGCGCCAGCAGCCAAATCGGACAGGGGCGACGTGGCTACACCTTC.

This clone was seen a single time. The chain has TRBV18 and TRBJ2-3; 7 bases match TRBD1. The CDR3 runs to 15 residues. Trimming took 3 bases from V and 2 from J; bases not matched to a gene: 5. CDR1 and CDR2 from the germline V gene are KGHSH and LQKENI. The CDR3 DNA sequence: TGTGCCAGCTCACCCCGGGACAGCCTCACAGATACGCAGTATTTT. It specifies CASSPRDSLTDTQYF.

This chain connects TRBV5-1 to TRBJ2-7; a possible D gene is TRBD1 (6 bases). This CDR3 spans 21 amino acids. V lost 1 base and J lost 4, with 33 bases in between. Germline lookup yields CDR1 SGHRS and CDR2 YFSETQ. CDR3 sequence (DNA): TGCGCCAGCAGCTTGTACGATCTACAGGTTTCACCACTGACAGGATTTTACGAGCAGTACTTC. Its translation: CASSLYDLQVSPLTGFYEQYF.

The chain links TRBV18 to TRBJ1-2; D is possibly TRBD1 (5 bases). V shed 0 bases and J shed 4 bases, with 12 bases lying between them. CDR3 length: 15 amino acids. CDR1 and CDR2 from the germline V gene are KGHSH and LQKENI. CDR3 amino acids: CASSPPTAGFYGYTF. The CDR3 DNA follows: TGTGCCAGCTCACCACCGACAGCCGGTTTCTATGGCTACACCTTC.

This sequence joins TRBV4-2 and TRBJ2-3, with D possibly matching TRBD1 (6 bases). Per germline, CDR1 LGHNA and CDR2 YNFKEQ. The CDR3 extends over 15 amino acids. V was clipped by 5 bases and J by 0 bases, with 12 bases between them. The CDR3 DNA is TGTGCCAGCAGCTCCCAAGACAGGAGCACAGATACGCAGTATTTT. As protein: CASSSQDRSTDTQYF.